This T cell receptor (beta chain) was profiled in a study of early T cells in non-severe SARS-CoV-2 infection (dated by TCRdb to about 2021). Broadly, across the study: TCR sequencing used bulk RNA from unsorted whole blood, so alpha and beta chains could not be paired. Beyond this particular receptor, the publication reports: Matching against VDJdb was skewed toward anti-spike CD8 responses, likely underestimated virus-specific expansions, and missed private and CD4 specificities.

V loses 4 bases, J loses 2 bases, and the germline ends lie 12 bases apart. Its CDR3 holds 15 amino acids, cysteine through phenylalanine. Solely the CDR3 DNA is kept, with 45 bases framed from the first base. Libraries were made using 5' RACE. Reads for this sample came from a NextSeq 500. In the TCR library protocol, unique molecular identifiers were attached to individual cDNA molecules to correct for PCR bias and sequencing error. Both TCR alpha and beta chains were sequenced, and tight co-correlation was observed between alpha and beta sequence abundances in each sample. Concerning the study's data processing: Decombinator V4 was used to annotate TCR sequences for V gene, J gene and CDR3. Expanded TCRs were defined as changing significantly between any two time points under a Poisson model with p below 0.0001. Abundances of TCRs were expressed as counts per million after normalisation to the total number of TCRs sequenced in each sample. MAIT TCRs were defined by TRAV1-2 paired with TRAJ12, TRAJ20 or TRAJ33, and iNKT TCRs by TRAV10 paired with TRAJ18. VDJdb, accessed 1 November 2021, was searched for CMV, EBV and SARS-CoV-2 annotated TCRs, excluding TCRs annotated for multiple antigens. TCRdb itself trimmed the public reads at Q25 with fastp, ran MiXCR and retained productive beta chains. Duplicate CDR3 protein sequences are folded into a single record with the most common DNA and genes. The V and J calls here are based on TCRdb, not the publication. The sample records about 80,000 distinct CDR3 sequences, approximately 5% of which are singletons. The biggest ten clones account for less than 9.5% of the sample.

The study was a case-control design nested within a healthcare worker cohort in London, UK, with weekly nasopharyngeal swab PCR tests and blood sampling. Healthcare workers were recruited between 23 and 31 March 2020, during the week of the UK lockdown, and were followed weekly for up to about 15 weeks. About this clonotype: The target of this receptor is not known. No much larger clone exists at a distance of one base, and base qualities are not known.

The sequence was obtained from an adult who was a healthcare worker with PCR-confirmed SARS-CoV-2 infection or an uninfected control (not recorded which). This specimen consisted of whole blood, obtained at baseline. Here the chain combines TRBV23-1 and TRBJ2-1; TRBD1 is a possible D gene, resting on 6 matching bases. TRBV23-1 is given ORF status, its function remaining uncertain. The bases are TGCGCCAGCAGTCTCTATTGGACAGCCTACAATGAGCAGTTCTTC. The translation is CASSLYWTAYNEQFF.